Following are 13 T cell receptor beta chains from one sample sequenced in a study of T cells in Graves' hyperthyroidism and ophthalmopathy. RNA transcripts yielded amplified TCR beta CDR3 regions. The HTBI primer set served for first-round RT-PCR of the TCR CDR3. Each CDR3 protein gets one entry after TCRdb re-called the multiplex PCR reads with MiXCR. Here the sample spans 600,000 to 900,000 distinct CDR3 sequences, 15% to 20% being singletons. The sequencing input was blood. These receptors originate from a man between 18 and 35 years old with Graves' hyperthyroidism.

This clonotype was counted ten times or more. The rearrangement uses TRBV12-3 or TRBV12-4 and TRBJ1-2, with a possible D match to TRBD1 (6 bases). This CDR3 has 13 amino acids. V dropped 6 bases and J dropped 4 bases, with 12 bases sitting between them. CDR3: CASSPDSPYGYTF. In DNA, the CDR3 is TGTGCCAGCAGCCCGGACAGCCCCTATGGCTACACCTTC.

The CDR3 is CASSQVWSGETQYF. CDR3 sequence (DNA): TGTGCCAGCAGCCAAGTATGGTCAGGAGAGACCCAGTACTTC. The rearrangement links TRBV14 to TRBJ2-5; D is ambiguous. V was trimmed by 1 base and J by 4 bases, leaving 10 bases between them. Germline V gives CDR1 SGHDN, CDR2 FVKESK. The CDR3 runs 14 residues.

V is TRBV7-9 and J is TRBJ2-1; TRBD2 matches 12 bases. V shed 4 bases and J 9 bases; nucleotides not matched to a gene: 7. CDR1 SEHNR and CDR2 FQNEAQ come from the germline V gene (reference sequence). The CDR3 covers 15 residues. The CDR3 sequence is CASSSGLAGSLEQFF. The CDR3 DNA sequence: TGTGCCAGCAGCTCCGGACTAGCGGGATCACTTGAGCAGTTCTTC.

This clonotype was seen repeatedly, ten times or more. This chain uses TRBV28 with TRBJ1-1; 8 bases are shared with TRBD1. J was trimmed by 10 bases and V by 2 bases; bases with no gene match: 3. The CDR3 runs 12 residues. Germline V gene lookup returns CDR1 MDHEN and CDR2 SYDVKM. CDR3 loop: CASSLRTGIAFF. The CDR3 nucleotides are TGTGCCAGCAGTTTACGGACAGGGATAGCTTTCTTT.

Worth noting for this clonotype: A much larger clone is a single base away; this may be a read error. The chain combines TRBV3-1 with TRBJ2-4; perhaps TRBD2 as D (6 bases). V was clipped by 1 base and J by 9 bases, with 16 bases between them. The CDR3 contains 15 residues. CDR1 LGHDT and CDR2 YNNKEL come from the germline V gene (reference sequence). The CDR3 here is CASSQGPRLGGIQYF. DNA of the CDR3: TGTGCCAGCAGCCAAGGTCCCAGGCTCGGGGGCATTCAGTACTTC.

The rearrangement joins TRBV20-1 to TRBJ2-7; D is unclear. CDR3 size: 13 residues. The V gene lost 0 bases and the J gene lost 0 bases, with 6 bases spanning the gap. The germline V gene has CDR1 DFQATT and CDR2 SNEGSKA (reference sequence). This CDR3 is CSARDQSSYEQYF. The CDR3 bases are TGCAGTGCTAGAGACCAGAGCTCCTACGAGCAGTACTTC.

This clonotype has a handful of counts. The chain joins TRBV28 to TRBJ1-3; D is uncertain. Germline values: CDR1 MDHEN, CDR2 SYDVKM. Trimming stripped 2 bases from V and 4 bases from J, with 9 bases between. This CDR3 comprises 14 residues. The CDR3 region is CASSLNSIGNTIYF. The CDR3 nucleotides read TGTGCCAGCAGTTTAAACAGTATAGGAAACACCATATATTTT.

The rearrangement joins TRBV6-2 or TRBV6-3 to TRBJ2-3; 12 nucleotides line up with TRBD2. V shed 6 bases and J 0 bases; nucleotides not matched to a gene: 7. This CDR3 spans 17 amino acids. In germline, CDR1 is MNHEY, CDR2 SVGEGT. CDR3 sequence (DNA): TGTGCCAGCAGCCGAAGGACTAGCGGGGACAGCACAGATACGCAGTATTTT. Translated: CASSRRTSGDSTDTQYF.

This clonotype was counted a few times. This chain connects TRBV15 to TRBJ2-2, with D uncertain. Germline V gene sequence: CDR1 LNHNV, CDR2 YYDKDF (reference sequence). Trimming cost V 1 base and J 5 bases, with 8 bases left between them. This CDR3 contains 14 residues. In DNA, the CDR3 is TGTGCCACCAGCAGAGCATCTGAGACCGGGGAGCTGTTTTTT. Its protein product is CATSRASETGELFF.

This clonotype was counted only a few times. V is TRBV11-3 and J is TRBJ2-7, with D unresolved. CDR1 and CDR2 from the germline V gene are SGHNT and YENEEA. CDR3 length: 13 amino acids. V lost 5 bases and J lost 4, with 12 bases in between. For the CDR3, the DNA is TGTGCCAGCAGCCCTGGAAAGGTTTACGAGCAGTACTTC. Its protein is CASSPGKVYEQYF. The full variable domain, its missing parts supplied by reference TRBV11-3 and TRBJ2-7, is EAGVVQSPRYKIIEKKQPVAFWCNPISGHNTLYWYLQNLGQGPELLIRYENEEAVDDSQLPKDRFSAERLKGVDSTLKIQPAELGDSAVYLCASSPGKVYEQYFGPGTRLTVT.

This clonotype appeared many times. The V and J genes are TRBV20-1 and TRBJ1-1; no clear D gene. Per germline, CDR1 DFQATT and CDR2 SNEGSKA (reference sequence). The CDR3 length is 14 residues. V was trimmed by 2 bases and J by 6 bases, leaving 16 bases between them. The CDR3 DNA follows: TGCAGTGCTAGATTTGCAGGTGCGGACGCTGAAGCTTTCTTT. Protein: CSARFAGADAEAFF.

The chain joins TRBV15 to TRBJ1-1; unclear D gene. The CDR3 spans 17 residues. Per the germline V gene, CDR1 is LNHNV and CDR2 is YYDKDF (reference sequence). V was pared by 2 bases and J by 0 bases, with 16 bases between. The CDR3 nucleotides read TGTGCCACCAGCAGATCTTACGCCCAGAGGATGAACACTGAAGCTTTCTTT. Residues: CATSRSYAQRMNTEAFF.

The V and J genes are TRBV6-5 and TRBJ1-1; 8 positions agree with TRBD1. The germline V gene has CDR1 MNHEY and CDR2 SVGAGI. V was pared by 2 bases and J by 0 bases, with 5 bases of the junction left unmatched. The CDR3 consists of 16 residues. The CDR3 sequence is CASSYTYRGMNTEAFF. DNA of the CDR3: TGTGCCAGCAGTTACACCTACAGGGGGATGAACACTGAAGCTTTCTTT.